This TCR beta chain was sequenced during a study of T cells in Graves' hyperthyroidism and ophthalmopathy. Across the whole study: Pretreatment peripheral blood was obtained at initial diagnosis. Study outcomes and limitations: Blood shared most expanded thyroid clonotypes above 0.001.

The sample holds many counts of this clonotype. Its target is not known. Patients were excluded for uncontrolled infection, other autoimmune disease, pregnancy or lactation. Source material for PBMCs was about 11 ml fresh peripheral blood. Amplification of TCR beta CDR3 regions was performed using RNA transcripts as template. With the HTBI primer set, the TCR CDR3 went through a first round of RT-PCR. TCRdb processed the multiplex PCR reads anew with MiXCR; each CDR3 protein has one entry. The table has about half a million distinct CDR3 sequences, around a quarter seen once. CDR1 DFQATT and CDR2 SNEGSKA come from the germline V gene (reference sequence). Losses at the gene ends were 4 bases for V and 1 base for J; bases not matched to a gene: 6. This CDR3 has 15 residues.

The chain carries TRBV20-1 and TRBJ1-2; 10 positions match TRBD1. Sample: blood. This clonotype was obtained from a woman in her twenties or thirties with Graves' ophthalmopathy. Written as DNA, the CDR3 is TGCAGTGCTAAACCAGGACAGGGGGATAACTATGGCTACACCTTC. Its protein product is CSAKPGQGDNYGYTF.